The 18 T cell receptor beta chains listed next were all sequenced from one sample in a study of cytomegalovirus exposure and HLA in healthy donors. Researchers ran the PCR with 60 Vbeta and 13 Jbeta primers. Clones were sequenced by immunoSEQ multiplex PCR, and TCRdb holds only the in-frame ones, with some missing. The sample lists 150,000 to 200,000 clones, 76% occurring once. The sequencing sample was made of PBMCs. Receptors were obtained from a woman aged 25 to 39 in good health and CMV-seropositive.

There are a few counts of this clone. The rearrangement uses TRBV4-3 and TRBJ2-2, with 10 positions matching TRBD2. After removal of 1 base from V and 4 bases from J, the junction contained 15 bases not matched to a gene. In germline, CDR1 is LGHNA, CDR2 YSLEER. This CDR3 is built from 20 residues. CDR3 loop: CASSQAGASGGVYSTGELFF. The CDR3 bases are TGCGCCAGCAGCCAAGCGGGGGCTAGCGGGGGAGTGTATAGCACCGGGGAGCTGTTTTTT.

The chain is built from TRBV9 and TRBJ1-2; D may be TRBD1 (5 bases). Deletions cut 9 bases from V and 3 bases from J, with 9 bases between. The CDR3 runs 11 residues. Per the germline V gene, CDR1 is SGDLS and CDR2 is YYNGEE. CDR3 DNA: TGTGCCACCGGGGGATACTATGGCTACACCTTC. Its translation is CATGGYYGYTF.

The chain has TRBV9 and TRBJ2-1, with TRBD2 identical over 9 bases. Germline CDR1 SGDLS, CDR2 YYNGEE. The CDR3 is 16 residues long. V lost 0 bases, J lost 9 bases, and 10 bases stayed unmatched. DNA of the CDR3: TGTGCCAGCAGCGTAGTAGGCGGGGGGGCTACAACTGAGCAGTTCTTC. It is translated as CASSVVGGGATTEQFF.

The chain has TRBV19 and TRBJ2-3; 7 bases are a match to TRBD2. V gave up 7 bases and J gave up 6 bases; unmatched junction bases: 10. The CDR3 runs to 14 residues. Germline-derived CDR1 and CDR2 are LNHDA and SQIVND (reference sequence). The CDR3 DNA reads TGTGCCAGTACCCCGGGGAGGGAATCGGATACGCAGTATTTT. Protein sequence: CASTPGRESDTQYF.

This chain uses TRBV9 with TRBJ1-5, with D uncertain. V was shortened by 0 bases and J by 11 bases, with 12 bases between the two germline ends. Germline V gene sequence: CDR1 SGDLS, CDR2 YYNGEE. This CDR3 is 13 amino acids long. CDR3: CASSVAPDSTQHF. CDR3 bases: TGTGCCAGCAGCGTAGCCCCGGACTCGACCCAGCATTTT.

This chain links TRBV19 with TRBJ2-5; D gene unclear. CDR3 length: 13 amino acids. Germline V gene data show CDR1 as LNHDA and CDR2 as SQIVND (reference sequence). The V and J ends lost 4 bases and 0 bases respectively, with 6 bases between them. CDR3 in amino acids: CASSRADQETQYF. For the CDR3, the DNA is TGTGCCAGTAGTAGGGCAGACCAAGAGACCCAGTACTTC.

V usage is TRBV7-2 and J usage is TRBJ2-3, with TRBD2 matching 9 bases. The CDR3 length is 17 residues. V gave up 5 bases and J gave up 5 bases; unmatched junction bases: 14. The germline gives CDR1 SGHTA, CDR2 FQGNSA. This CDR3 reads CASSGKTSGGGGDTQYF. DNA of the CDR3: TGTGCCAGCAGCGGAAAGACTAGCGGTGGGGGGGGAGATACGCAGTATTTT. The full variable domain, in which reference TRBV7-2 and TRBJ2-3 provide the parts outside the CDR3, is GAGVSQSPSNKVTEKGKDVELRCDPISGHTALYWYRQSLGQGLEFLIYFQGNSAPDKSGLPSDRFSAERTGGSVSTLTIQRTQQEDSAVYLCASSGKTSGGGGDTQYFGPGTRLTVL.

The chain carries TRBV28 and TRBJ2-3; D possibly corresponds to TRBD2 (5 bases). The CDR3 has 12 amino acids. Trimming removed 5 bases from V and 8 bases from J, with 11 bases in between. From germline, CDR1 is MDHEN and CDR2 SYDVKM. DNA for the CDR3: TGTGCCAGCAGTAGGGTAGGGAGTACGCAGTATTTT. This gives the protein CASSRVGSTQYF.

The gene calls are TRBV6-1 and TRBJ1-2; TRBD1 matches 8 bases. Trimming removed 3 bases from V and 8 bases from J; junction bases left unmatched: 8. Germline V gives CDR1 MNHNS, CDR2 SASEGT. This CDR3 contains 14 residues. CDR3 nucleotide sequence: TGTGCCAGCAGTGATTGGACAGGGCGCTGGGGCTACACCTTC. Protein product: CASSDWTGRWGYTF.

The V call is TRBV5-1, the J call TRBJ1-1; 9 bases map to TRBD1. The germline CDR1 and CDR2 sequences are SGHRS and YFSETQ. V shed 2 bases, J shed 3 bases, and the junction held 5 bases outside the gene matches. The CDR3 runs to 15 residues. CDR3 in amino acids: CASSFTTGGDTEAFF. CDR3 sequence (DNA): TGCGCCAGCAGCTTCACGACAGGGGGGGACACTGAAGCTTTCTTT.

This clone was counted once. The chain couples TRBV19 to TRBJ1-4; 7 bases are a match to TRBD1. The CDR3 loop spans 16 amino acids. Germline V gene data show CDR1 as LNHDA and CDR2 as SQIVND (reference sequence). The J segment lost 6 bases and the V segment lost 0 bases, leaving 7 bases of the junction unmatched. The CDR3 here is CASSIESGTAYEKLFF. CDR3 coding DNA: TGTGCCAGTAGTATAGAGTCCGGGACAGCCTATGAAAAACTGTTTTTT.

This clone has just a few counts. The chain links TRBV6-6 to TRBJ2-5, with 10 bases fitting TRBD2. With 2 bases clipped from V and 2 bases from J, the junction kept 5 bases outside the gene matches. Germline CDR1 is MNHNY and CDR2 is SVGAGI (reference sequence). This CDR3 is built from 16 residues. The CDR3 bases are TGTGCCAGCAGTTACGGCCAACTAGCGGGGCAAGAGACCCAGTACTTC. Translation: CASSYGQLAGQETQYF.

The gene calls are TRBV19 and TRBJ1-5, with D maybe TRBD1 (6 bases). Germline V gives CDR1 LNHDA, CDR2 SQIVND (reference sequence). The CDR3 loop spans 14 amino acids. V lost 6 bases and J lost 3, with 12 bases in between. This CDR3 is CASSADRLNQPQHF. The CDR3 nucleotides are TGTGCCAGTAGCGCCGACAGGCTCAATCAGCCCCAGCATTTT.

The chain uses TRBV5-1 and TRBJ1-5, with D tentatively TRBD1 (5 bases). Deletions cut 2 bases from V and 2 bases from J, with 5 bases between. Germline V gene sequence: CDR1 SGHRS, CDR2 YFSETQ. The CDR3 is 13 amino acids. The CDR3: CASSLQGNQPQHF. DNA of the CDR3: TGCGCCAGCAGCTTACAGGGCAATCAGCCCCAGCATTTT.

In its sample, this clone was seen a few times. The V and J genes are TRBV10-1 and TRBJ2-5; TRBD1 matches 9 bases. CDR3 length: 17 residues. V lost 3 bases and J lost 5; bases outside the gene matches: 13. The germline V gene encodes CDR1 WNHNN and CDR2 SYGVQD (reference sequence). The CDR3 reads CASSESTGTGKGETQYF. In nucleotides, the CDR3 is TGCGCCAGCAGTGAATCTACCGGGACAGGGAAGGGGGAGACCCAGTACTTC.

This chain links TRBV28 with TRBJ1-3, with 10 bases aligning to TRBD1. The V and J ends lost 4 bases and 5 bases, in that order; junction bases with no gene match: 11. CDR1 MDHEN and CDR2 SYDVKM come from the germline V gene. CDR3 length: 17 amino acids. CDR3 protein: CASSSGQGLFARNTIYF. The CDR3 DNA reads TGTGCCAGCAGTTCGGGACAGGGGCTGTTTGCCAGAAACACCATATATTTT.

The chain joins TRBV7-2 to TRBJ1-1; 8 positions agree with TRBD1. Germline CDR1 is SGHTA and CDR2 is FQGNSA. V was pared by 5 bases and J by 11 bases, with 7 bases of the junction left unmatched. The CDR3 is made up of 12 amino acids. Here the CDR3 DNA reads TGTGCCAGCAGCCCGACAGGGGCCCGCGCTTTCTTT. Translated: CASSPTGARAFF.

The chain uses TRBV11-2 and TRBJ2-3, with D hard to call. The length of the CDR3 is 13 residues. Germline lookup yields CDR1 SGHAT and CDR2 FQNNGV. The V end lost 1 base, the J end lost 4 bases, and 6 bases lay between the germline ends. CDR3 bases: TGTGCCAGCAGCTTAGGACTTCCAGATACGCAGTATTTT. It codes for CASSLGLPDTQYF.